This T cell receptor (beta chain) was captured in a study of identical twins. Template switching added a universal primer site; cDNA carried unique molecular identifiers. MiXCR was run by TCRdb on the 5' RACE reads, yielding one entry per CDR3 protein. The repertoire holds hundreds of thousands of distinct CDR3 sequences, with 8.6% as singletons. Ten or more counts support this clonotype. The V gene lost 0 bases and the J gene lost 8 bases, with 7 bases spanning the gap. The CDR3 sequence is 13 residues long. CDR1 is LGHDT and CDR2 is YNNKEL in the germline V gene (reference sequence). A further study also used this sample, focusing on yellow fever vaccine responses in identical twins.

Material for sequencing was PBMCs. The chain combines TRBV3-1 with TRBJ2-2; D unresolved. The clonotype comes from a woman under 30 in good health. CDR3 residues: CASSQDSRGELFF. DNA for the CDR3: TGTGCCAGCAGCCAAGATAGCCGGGGGGAGCTGTTTTTT.